In this sample, the clone carrying this T cell receptor beta chain turned up many times. Its cognate antigen is unknown. A TCRbeta library incorporating unique molecular identifiers was prepared. TCRdb fed the PCR reads into MiXCR, producing one record per CDR3 protein. The sample consists of some 200,000 distinct CDR3 sequences, roughly 6% of them appearing once. This sample was taken from a study of T-cell reconstitution after alpha-beta-depleted transplantation in children. The CDR3 spans 13 residues. Germline CDR1 SSHAT, CDR2 FNYEAQ (reference sequence). With 1 base removed from V and 6 bases from J, the gap between germline ends came to 7 bases. Study-wide results and caveats: Some patients' high day-60 TCRbeta diversity was attributed to recipient cells surviving conditioning. Hyperexpanded clones declined; after one year, newly produced T cells mostly supplied diversity. Roughly two months post-transplant, alpha-beta T cells reportedly originated from several hundred graft clones that had expanded.

The TCR originated in a girl under three years old with combined immunodeficiency, due to receive a stem cell transplant. The chain is built from TRBV7-7 and TRBJ2-1; D gene unclear. The sequencing used PBMCs, collected before TCRalphabeta/CD19-depleted stem cell transplant. In DNA, the CDR3 is TGTGCCAGCAGCTTAGGTAGCTTCAATGAGCAGTTCTTC. It codes for CASSLGSFNEQFF.